The clone carrying this TCR beta chain has just a few counts. This specimen belongs to a study of patients and donors after allogeneic stem cell transplantation. TCRdb independently ran MiXCR on the RT-PCR reads; one entry per CDR3 protein. This sample has about a million distinct CDR3 sequences, with roughly 18% found just once. This clonotype originated in a human donor who was either an allogeneic HSCT recipient or a stem cell or donor lymphocyte infusion donor (not recorded which). It is not recorded whose cells these are; they may come from a transplant donor. The sample comprised blood, either unsorted or a sorted T cell fraction (not recorded which).

CDR3 coding DNA: TGCGCCAGCAGCCAAGAATTCGGAGACAGGGTGGTCTATGGCTACACCTTC. This encodes CASSQEFGDRVVYGYTF. This chain uses TRBV4-3 with TRBJ1-2; 7 positions match TRBD1. CDR3 length: 17 amino acids. The V segment lost 0 bases and the J segment 4 bases; nucleotides outside the gene matches: 11. Germline V gene lookup returns CDR1 LGHNA and CDR2 YSLEER.